The present entry profiles one TCR beta chain with its context. These data come from a study of blood T cell repertoires in COVID-19. This CDR3 contains 16 residues. Germline CDR1 is LGHNA and CDR2 is YNFKEQ. The ends lost 3 bases at V and 5 bases at J; junction bases unmatched: 9. Participant reports of clinical history set cohort assignment. For recovered donors of Cohort 3, there were two negative PCRs, clearance, or symptom resolution. In the source study's methods: Scientists estimated how many nucleated cells there were by amplifying reference gene primers. Here immunoSEQ multiplex PCR was the method, and the copy in TCRdb shows in-frame clones only, minus some. The V and J calls and clone size were taken over from that table, and D and trimming were inferred from the DNA. The sample yields approximately 210,000 clones, 82% seen once.

The chain couples TRBV4-2 to TRBJ2-1; TRBD2 matches 8 bases. Sample: PBMCs or T cells enriched from blood (not recorded which). The TCR originated in a woman aged 60-75 years who had recovered from COVID-19. In nucleotides, the CDR3 is TGTGCCAGCAGCCAGGGTAGCGGGGATCACGACAATGAGCAGTTCTTC. Residues: CASSQGSGDHDNEQFF.